What follows describes a single T cell receptor (beta chain). Germline V gives CDR1 SGHRS, CDR2 YFSETQ. The J segment lost 4 bases and the V segment lost 1 base, leaving 5 bases of the junction unmatched. The CDR3 loop spans 15 amino acids. This entry belongs to a study of blood T cell repertoires in COVID-19. The method was immunoSEQ multiplex PCR; TCRdb's version includes in-frame clones alone and lacks a portion of them. The sample has 150,000 to 200,000 clones, 80% to 90% seen once. Adults between about 18 and 89 years of age took part from under 25 US areas. Donors in Cohort 3 who had recovered were those with two negative PCRs, healthcare professional clearance, or resolution of their symptoms.

This chain connects TRBV5-1 to TRBJ1-3; TRBD1 matches at 7 bases. This clonotype originated in a woman in her forties or fifties who had recovered from COVID-19. The sample taken for sequencing was PBMCs or T cells enriched from blood (not recorded which). CDR3 DNA: TGCGCCAGCAGCTTGTCAGGGGGTTCCGGAAACACCATATATTTT. This sequence encodes CASSLSGGSGNTIYF.